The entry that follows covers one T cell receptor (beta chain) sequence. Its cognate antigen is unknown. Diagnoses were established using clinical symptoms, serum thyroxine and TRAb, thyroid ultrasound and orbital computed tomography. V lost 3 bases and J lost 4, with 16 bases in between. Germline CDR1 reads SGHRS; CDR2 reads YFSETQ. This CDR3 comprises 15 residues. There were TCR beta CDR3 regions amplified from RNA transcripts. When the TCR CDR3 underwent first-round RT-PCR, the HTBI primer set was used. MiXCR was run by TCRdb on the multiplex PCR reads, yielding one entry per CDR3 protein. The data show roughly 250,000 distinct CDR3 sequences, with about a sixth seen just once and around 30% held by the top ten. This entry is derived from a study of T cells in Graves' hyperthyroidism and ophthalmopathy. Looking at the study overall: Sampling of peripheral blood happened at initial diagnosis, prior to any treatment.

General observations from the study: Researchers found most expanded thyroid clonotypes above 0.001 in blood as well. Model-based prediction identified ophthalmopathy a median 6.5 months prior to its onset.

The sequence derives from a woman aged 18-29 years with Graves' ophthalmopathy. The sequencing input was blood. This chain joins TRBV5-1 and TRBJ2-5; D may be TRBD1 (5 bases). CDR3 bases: TGCGCCAGCAGCTCAACCAGGGTAGTCGGAGAGACCCAGTACTTC. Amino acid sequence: CASSSTRVVGETQYF.